These 9 T cell receptor beta chains share one sample of origin, sequenced in a study of blood T cells in healthy people across ages. The use of a sample-barcoded 5' primer and a J-beta primer mix characterized a second PCR of roughly 7 to 12 cycles. TCRdb recomputed calls from the 5' RACE reads with MiXCR, one row per CDR3 protein. Counted here are 600,000 or so distinct CDR3 sequences, roughly 43% occurring once; the ten biggest clones make up 20% to 25%. Sequencing was carried out using blood. These receptors were taken from an older man in good health.

The chain joins TRBV5-5 to TRBJ2-1; 8 bases are shared with TRBD1. V gave up 1 base and J gave up 2 bases; unmatched junction bases: 8. Germline assignment: CDR1 SGHKS and CDR2 YYEKEE (reference sequence). The CDR3 is made up of 17 amino acids. CDR3 sequence (DNA): TGTGCCAGCAGCTTGCCCTCTGGGACAGGAACCTACAATGAGCAGTTCTTC. It codes for CASSLPSGTGTYNEQFF.

The chain employs TRBV20-1 and TRBJ1-1, with unresolved D. Germline CDR1 is DFQATT and CDR2 is SNEGSKA (reference sequence). V gave up 3 bases and J gave up 0 bases, with 8 bases separating them. The CDR3 spans 13 residues. This CDR3 reads CSASGPMNTEAFF. Written as DNA, the CDR3 is TGCAGTGCTAGTGGACCCATGAACACTGAAGCTTTCTTT.

The chain has TRBV6-4 and TRBJ2-1; D might be TRBD1 (6 bases). The J call may be faulty, since TRBJ2-7 better matches the DNA end. Germline values: CDR1 MRHNA, CDR2 SNTAGT. The CDR3 totals 15 residues. The CDR3 here is CASSDQGLSHNEQYF. In nucleotides, the CDR3 is TGTGCCAGCAGTGACCAGGGGTTGTCACACAATGAGCAGTACTTC.

There are many counts of this clonotype. V usage is TRBV7-2 and J usage is TRBJ2-7; D uncertain. Trimming pared 1 base from V and 3 bases from J, leaving 13 bases between. The germline V gene has CDR1 SGHTA and CDR2 FQGNSA. The CDR3 is 15 residues long. The chain's CDR3 is CASSLEGFGFYEQYF. CDR3 bases: TGTGCCAGCAGCTTAGAGGGATTCGGGTTCTACGAGCAGTACTTC.

The sample holds a few counts of this clonotype. This chain connects TRBV28 to TRBJ2-7; 9 nucleotides agree with TRBD1. This CDR3 has 14 residues. CDR1 MDHEN and CDR2 SYDVKM come from the germline V gene. With V trimmed by 3 bases and J by 4 bases, 4 bases remained unmatched. The CDR3, as DNA: TGTGCCAGCAGTTTTGCGGACAGGGGTTACGAGCAGTACTTC. Translation gives CASSFADRGYEQYF.

The rearrangement links TRBV7-2 to TRBJ2-3, with 12 positions matching TRBD2. After removal of 5 bases from V and 0 bases from J, the junction contained 15 bases not matched to a gene. The germline V gene encodes CDR1 SGHTA and CDR2 FQGNSA. The CDR3 runs to 20 residues. The CDR3 sequence: CASSPRLAGVPVSSTDTQYF. Written as DNA, the CDR3 is TGTGCCAGCAGCCCGAGACTAGCGGGAGTCCCAGTATCCAGCACAGATACGCAGTATTTT.

This clonotype was seen many times. J is TRBJ1-3 and V is TRBV6-6; unclear D gene. The V and J ends lost 10 bases and 6 bases respectively, with 10 bases between them. The CDR3 contains 11 residues. From germline, CDR1 is MNHNY and CDR2 SVGAGI (reference sequence). The CDR3 here is CATLEQNTIYF. Here the CDR3 DNA reads TGTGCCACACTGGAGCAAAACACCATATATTTT.

This clonotype was seen repeatedly, ten times or more. The chain links TRBV28 to TRBJ2-7; no clear D. Trimming left V 7 bases short and J 5 bases short, with 15 bases between. Looked up from germline, CDR1 is MDHEN and CDR2 is SYDVKM. The CDR3 runs to 13 residues. CDR3 coding DNA: TGTGCCAGCAACAAATTATCTCGGGACGAGCAGTACTTC. Its protein product is CASNKLSRDEQYF. Full variable domain (outside the CDR3, taken from reference TRBV28 and TRBJ2-7): DVKVTQSSRYLVKRTGEKVFLECVQDMDHENMFWYRQDPGLGLRLIYFSYDVKMKEKGDIPEGYSVSREKKERFSLILESASTNQTSMYLCASNKLSRDEQYFGPGTRLTVT.

The chain combines TRBV18 with TRBJ2-3, with 7 bases lining up with TRBD1. CDR1 and CDR2 from the germline V gene are KGHSH and LQKENI. V dropped 0 bases and J dropped 3; count of bases not matched to a gene: 3. The CDR3 has 15 amino acids. CDR3 protein: CASSPPTGVTDTQYF. The CDR3 nucleotides read TGTGCCAGCTCACCACCCACAGGGGTGACAGATACGCAGTATTTT.